Each of the 11 T cell receptor beta chains below was sequenced from the same sample in a study of cytomegalovirus exposure and HLA in healthy donors. PCR was performed using 60 Vbeta and 13 Jbeta primers. Sequencing used immunoSEQ multiplex PCR; TCRdb keeps in-frame clones, though not all of them. The sample carries about 140,000 clones, roughly 78% recorded once. Material: PBMCs. These receptors were collected from a man aged 25-45 years in good health.

The rearrangement links TRBV5-5 to TRBJ2-1, with D tentatively TRBD1 (6 bases). Germline V lookup: CDR1 SGHKS, CDR2 YYEKEE (reference sequence). The V gene lost 2 bases and the J gene lost 8 bases, with 14 bases spanning the gap. This CDR3 contains 14 residues. The CDR3: CASSLEGDLDEQFF. For the CDR3, the DNA is TGTGCCAGCAGCTTAGAGGGGGACCTCGATGAGCAGTTCTTC.

V is TRBV19 and J is TRBJ2-7; 12 bases align to TRBD2. V shed 3 bases, J shed 5 bases, and the junction held 5 bases outside the gene matches. The CDR3 runs to 15 residues. From germline, CDR1 is LNHDA and CDR2 SQIVND (reference sequence). The CDR3 loop is CASSMTSGSQNEQYF. CDR3 DNA sequence: TGTGCCAGTAGTATGACTAGCGGGAGTCAGAACGAGCAGTACTTC.

The chain links TRBV19 to TRBJ2-1, with a tentative D call TRBD2 (7 bases). The germline V and J ends were trimmed by 5 bases and 6 bases, with 14 bases remaining between them. There are 14 residues in the CDR3. Germline V gene lookup returns CDR1 LNHDA and CDR2 SQIVND (reference sequence). The CDR3 protein is CASSRGDTINEQFF. Written as DNA, the CDR3 is TGTGCCAGTAGTCGGGGGGACACAATCAATGAGCAGTTCTTC.

The rearrangement uses TRBV19 and TRBJ1-1; 7 positions match TRBD1. This CDR3 has 15 amino acids. CDR1 is LNHDA and CDR2 is SQIVND in the germline V gene (reference sequence). The V gene end was trimmed by 6 bases and the J gene end by 5 bases; junction bases not matched to a gene: 12. The CDR3 here is CASRPHRQGWTEAFF. The CDR3 nucleotides are TGTGCCAGTAGGCCTCATCGACAGGGCTGGACTGAAGCTTTCTTT.

The V call is TRBV7-9, the J call TRBJ2-6; TRBD1 agrees at 7 bases. CDR1 is SEHNR and CDR2 is FQNEAQ in the germline V gene (reference sequence). The trim removed 3 bases at V and 0 bases at J, leaving 5 bases unmatched. CDR3 length: 17 amino acids. CDR3 nucleotide sequence: TGTGCCAGCAGCTTTAGGGGGCAAAGCTCTGGGGCCAACGTCCTGACTTTC. Its protein is CASSFRGQSSGANVLTF. The full variable domain, in which reference TRBV7-9 and TRBJ2-6 provide the parts outside the CDR3, is DTGVSQNPRHKITKRGQNVTFRCDPISEHNRLYWYRQTLGQGPEFLTYFQNEAQLEKSRLLSDRFSAERPKGSFSTLEIQRTEQGDSAMYLCASSFRGQSSGANVLTFGAGSRLTVL.

The V and J genes are TRBV29-1 and TRBJ1-2; D is perhaps TRBD1 (6 bases). Germline CDR1 reads SQVTM; CDR2 reads ANQGSEA. The V gene lost 5 bases and the J gene lost 4 bases, with 14 bases spanning the gap. The CDR3 spans 13 residues. CDR3 sequence (DNA): TGCAGCGTTTCCACAGGGCAACTCTATGGCTACACCTTC. Translation gives CSVSTGQLYGYTF.

The chain couples TRBV11-2 to TRBJ2-5; maybe TRBD2 (5 bases). Germline values: CDR1 SGHAT, CDR2 FQNNGV. The CDR3 covers 15 residues. V shed 10 bases and J shed 1 base, with 19 bases lying between them. CDR3 residues: CATTLGLPSQETQYF. The CDR3 DNA reads TGTGCCACCACCCTAGGACTGCCCAGCCAAGAGACCCAGTACTTC. Together with reference TRBV11-2 and TRBJ2-5, the CDR3 gives the full variable domain: EAGVAQSPRYKIIEKRQSVAFWCNPISGHATLYWYQQILGQGPKLLIQFQNNGVVDDSQLPKDRFSAERLKGVDSTLKIQPAKLEDSAVYLCATTLGLPSQETQYFGPGTRLLVL.

The V gene is TRBV19, the J gene TRBJ2-7; 7 nucleotides agree with TRBD2. Germline CDR1 reads LNHDA; CDR2 reads SQIVND (reference sequence). V was pared by 1 base and J by 3 bases, with 6 bases of the junction left unmatched. The CDR3 is 15 amino acids. CDR3 amino acids: CASSIVAGSVYEQYF. The CDR3 coding sequence is TGTGCCAGTAGTATAGTAGCGGGTTCGGTCTACGAGCAGTACTTC.

A word on this clone: A read error may produce the germline difference seen at one junction end. CDR3: CASSHGRVAETRYF. DNA for the CDR3: TGTGCCAGCAGCCACGGGAGGGTAGCTGAGACCCGGTACTTC. The chain links TRBV11-3 to TRBJ2-5; the match to TRBD2 covers 8 bases. Germline CDR1 and CDR2: SGHNT and YENEEA. The CDR3 is made up of 14 amino acids.

CDR3 sequence (DNA): TGTGCCAGTAGCCCCGGCGGAGCAGGGGGGAATGAGCAGTTCTTC. This encodes CASSPGGAGGNEQFF. This chain uses TRBV19 with TRBJ2-1; D possibly corresponds to TRBD1 (7 bases). V lost 6 bases, J lost 7 bases, and 19 bases lay in between. CDR1 is LNHDA and CDR2 is SQIVND in the germline V gene (reference sequence). The CDR3 has 15 amino acids.

This clone was seen more than once but under ten times. V usage is TRBV2 and J usage is TRBJ2-5; the D gene is possibly TRBD2 (5 bases). V gave up 6 bases and J gave up 2 bases, with 7 bases separating them. In germline, CDR1 is SNHLY, CDR2 FYNNEI. CDR3 length: 12 residues. This CDR3 reads CASSRGQETQYF. Written as DNA, the CDR3 is TGTGCCAGCAGCCGGGGACAAGAGACCCAGTACTTC.